The clone carrying this T cell receptor beta chain was counted once. Here immunoSEQ multiplex PCR was the method, and the copy in TCRdb shows in-frame clones only, minus some. Of approximately 490,000 clones detected, around 90% appear once; the ten largest clones hold under 0.85%. The data belong to a study of blood T cell repertoires in COVID-19. Study background: Acute and convalescent COVID-19 samples came from the United States, Italy and Spain. The cDNA or gDNA used as material had been derived from T cells, B-cell-depleted T cells, or PBMCs.

The CDR3 covers 15 residues. Germline V lookup: CDR1 LNHNV, CDR2 YYDKDF (reference sequence). V lost 5 bases and J lost 0, with 10 bases in between. Participants had their cohort set by participant-reported clinical history. Two consecutive negative NP/OP PCR tests, clearance, or resolved symptoms defined Cohort 3 recovery. This TCR came from a woman under 30 who had recovered from COVID-19. The sample was PBMCs or T cells enriched from blood (not recorded which). The rearrangement links TRBV15 to TRBJ2-2, with TRBD1 as a possible D gene (6 bases). The CDR3 region has the DNA TGTGCCACCAGCGGGACATTCACGAACACCGGGGAGCTGTTTTTT. It yields the protein CATSGTFTNTGELFF.